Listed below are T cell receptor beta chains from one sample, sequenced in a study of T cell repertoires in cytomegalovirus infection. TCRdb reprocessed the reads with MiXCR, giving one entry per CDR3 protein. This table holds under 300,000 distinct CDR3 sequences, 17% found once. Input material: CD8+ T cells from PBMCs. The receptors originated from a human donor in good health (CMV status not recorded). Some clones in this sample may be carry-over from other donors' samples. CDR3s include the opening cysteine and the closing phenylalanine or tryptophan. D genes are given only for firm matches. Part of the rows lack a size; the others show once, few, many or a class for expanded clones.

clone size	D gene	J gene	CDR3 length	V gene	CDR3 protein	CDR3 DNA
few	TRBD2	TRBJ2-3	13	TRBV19	CAGGGTSTDTQYF	TGTGCCGGCGGGGGGACAAGCACAGATACGCAGTATTTT
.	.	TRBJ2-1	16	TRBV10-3	CAISDTTTTADNEQFF	TGTGCCATCAGTGACACAACTACAACAGCCGACAATGAGCAGTTCTTC
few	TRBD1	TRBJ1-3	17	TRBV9	CASSGWTGTSSGNTIYF	TGTGCCAGCAGCGGGTGGACAGGGACCTCCTCTGGAAACACCATATATTTT
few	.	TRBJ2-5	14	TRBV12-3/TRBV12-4	CASRRHGGQETQYF	TGTGCCAGCAGACGACACGGGGGGCAGGAGACCCAGTACTTC
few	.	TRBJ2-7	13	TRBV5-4	CASSSRERYEQYF	TGTGCCAGCAGCAGCCGGGAGCGCTACGAGCAGTACTTC
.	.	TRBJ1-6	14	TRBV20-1	CSARGGRMDSPLHF	TGCAGTGCCAGAGGAGGACGGATGGATTCACCCCTCCACTTT
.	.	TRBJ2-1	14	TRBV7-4	CAISLSDTDNEQFF	TGTGCCATCAGCTTATCGGACACTGACAATGAGCAGTTCTTC
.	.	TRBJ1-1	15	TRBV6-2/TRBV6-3	CASSSSYTLNTEAFF	TGTGCCAGCAGTTCGAGTTACACCCTGAACACTGAAGCTTTCTTT
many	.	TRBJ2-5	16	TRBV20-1	CSAREFRGSLQETQYF	TGCAGTGCTAGAGAATTCCGGGGCTCCCTCCAAGAGACCCAGTACTTC
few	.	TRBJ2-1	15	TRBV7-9	CASNSPGDGVNEQFF	TGTGCCAGCAACTCCCCGGGGGATGGGGTCAATGAGCAGTTCTTC
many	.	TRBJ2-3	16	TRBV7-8	CASSQARGLSSDTQYF	TGTGCCAGCAGCCAAGCAAGGGGCCTCAGCTCAGATACGCAGTATTTT
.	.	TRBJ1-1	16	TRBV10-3	CAISEQRATPNTEAFF	TGTGCCATCAGTGAGCAGAGGGCGACCCCGAACACTGAAGCTTTCTTT
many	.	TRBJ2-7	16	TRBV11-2	CASSLDGSAHRNEQYF	TGTGCCAGCAGCTTAGATGGGTCAGCGCATCGGAACGAGCAGTACTTC
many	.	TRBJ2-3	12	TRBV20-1	CSARPRGDTQYF	TGCAGTGCTAGACCAAGAGGAGATACGCAGTATTTT
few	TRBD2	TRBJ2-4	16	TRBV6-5	CASSYSASGAKNIQYF	TGTGCCAGCAGTTACTCGGCTAGCGGAGCCAAAAACATTCAGTACTTC
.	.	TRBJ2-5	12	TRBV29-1	CSVVRKQETQYF	TGCAGCGTTGTACGCAAACAAGAGACCCAGTACTTC
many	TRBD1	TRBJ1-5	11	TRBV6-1	CASGTDQPQHF	TGTGCCAGCGGGACAGACCAGCCCCAGCATTTT
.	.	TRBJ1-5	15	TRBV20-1	CSARALDRKGQPQHF	TGCAGTGCTAGAGCTCTGGACAGAAAGGGTCAGCCCCAGCATTTT
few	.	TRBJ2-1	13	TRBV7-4	CASSLAGINEQFF	TGTGCCAGCAGCTTAGCTGGGATCAATGAGCAGTTCTTC
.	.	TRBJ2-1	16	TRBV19	CASSEEWGSSYNEQFF	TGTGCCAGTAGCGAAGAGTGGGGGAGCTCCTACAATGAGCAGTTCTTC
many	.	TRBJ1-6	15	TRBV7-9	CASSLDSSYNSPLHF	TGTGCCAGCAGCTTAGATAGCTCCTATAATTCACCCCTCCACTTT